A single sample is the source of the 22 T cell receptor beta chains below, sequenced in a study of T cells in Graves' hyperthyroidism and ophthalmopathy. TCR beta CDR3 regions were amplified from RNA. In the first-round RT-PCR of the TCR CDR3, the HTBI primer set was used. TCRdb processed the multiplex PCR reads anew with MiXCR; each CDR3 protein has one entry. Of hundreds of thousands of distinct CDR3 sequences listed, 35% to 55% were seen once; the top ten hold roughly 8.2%. Source material: peripheral blood or thyroid tissue (not recorded which). The receptors shown here come from a woman in her late teens or twenties with Graves' hyperthyroidism.

This clonotype is a singleton in its sample. The chain recombines TRBV9 with TRBJ2-5; possible D gene TRBD2, 7 bases. From germline, CDR1 is SGDLS and CDR2 YYNGEE. The CDR3 is 14 residues long. Deletions cut 5 bases from V and 4 bases from J, with 15 bases between. The CDR3 coding sequence is TGTGCCAGCAGGCGGGAGAGGGGGGGAGAGACCCAGTACTTC. Translating gives CASRRERGGETQYF.

The chain uses TRBV7-2 and TRBJ1-2, with 8 bases matching TRBD1. V gave up 6 bases and J gave up 8 bases; unmatched junction bases: 14. Germline V gene data show CDR1 as SGHTA and CDR2 as FQGNSA. The CDR3 loop spans 15 amino acids. CDR3 region: CASSSPGTGSVGYTF. CDR3 nucleotides: TGTGCCAGCAGTTCCCCCGGGACAGGATCGGTAGGCTACACCTTC.

This clonotype has just a few counts. J is TRBJ1-1 and V is TRBV25-1, with a possible D match to TRBD1 (5 bases). Germline assignment: CDR1 MGHDK and CDR2 SYGVNS. V was shortened by 7 bases and J by 0 bases, with 18 bases between the two germline ends. CDR3 length: 16 amino acids. The CDR3 nucleotides read TGTGCCAGCAATACTGGCAGGGCAACCATGAACACTGAAGCTTTCTTT. Its protein is CASNTGRATMNTEAFF.

The gene calls are TRBV14 and TRBJ2-6; 7 nucleotides match TRBD1. The V gene's germline CDR1 is SGHDN and CDR2 FVKESK. This CDR3 region has 19 residues. The V gene end was trimmed by 4 bases and the J gene end by 0 bases; junction bases not matched to a gene: 12. CDR3 amino acids: CASSPRRGQQLSGANVLTF. The DNA of the CDR3 is TGTGCCAGCAGCCCCCGAAGGGGACAGCAACTCTCTGGGGCCAACGTCCTGACTTTC.

This chain connects TRBV3-1 to TRBJ1-1; D unresolved. Trimming stripped 0 bases from V and 8 bases from J, with 10 bases between. The length of the CDR3 is 13 residues. Germline V gene sequence: CDR1 LGHDT, CDR2 YNNKEL (reference sequence). The CDR3 sequence is CASSQDLRGEAFF. CDR3 sequence (DNA): TGTGCCAGCAGCCAAGACTTGAGAGGAGAAGCTTTCTTT. Supplemented by reference TRBV3-1 and TRBJ1-1, the full variable domain reads DTAVSQTPKYLVTQMGNDKSIKCEQNLGHDTMYWYKQDSKKFLKIMFSYNNKELIINETVPNRFSPKSPDKAHLNLHINSLELGDSAVYFCASSQDLRGEAFFGQGTRLTVV.

Many counts were recorded for this clonotype. This chain links TRBV24-1 with TRBJ1-1; TRBD1 is a possible D gene (6 bases). Germline-derived CDR1 and CDR2 are KGHDR and SFDVKD. There are 14 residues in the CDR3. V lost 0 bases to trimming and J lost 5 bases, with 9 bases between them. CDR3: CATSDLGTRTEAFF. DNA of the CDR3: TGTGCCACCAGTGATTTGGGGACAAGGACTGAAGCTTTCTTT.

This clonotype was observed many times. The chain employs TRBV2 and TRBJ1-5, with D possibly matching TRBD1 (6 bases). V lost 8 bases, J lost 1 base, and 12 bases lay in between. The CDR3 loop spans 14 amino acids. Germline V gene data show CDR1 as SNHLY and CDR2 as FYNNEI. In DNA form, the CDR3 reads TGTGCCAGCCTCGCAGGGGCGAGCAATCAGCCCCAGCATTTT. It codes for CASLAGASNQPQHF. The variable domain in full, with the rest retrieved from reference TRBV2 and TRBJ1-5, is EPEVTQTPSHQVTQMGQEVILRCVPISNHLYFYWYRQILGQKVEFLVSFYNNEISEKSEIFDDQFSVERPDGSNFTLKIRSTKLEDSAMYFCASLAGASNQPQHFGDGTRLSIL.

As for this clonotype: Lacking the conserved final phenylalanine or tryptophan, this CDR3 likely reflects a read error. This chain connects TRBV6-1 to TRBJ1-1; 7 bases line up with TRBD1. The CDR3 is made up of 11 amino acids. The germline V gene encodes CDR1 MNHNS and CDR2 SASEGT. In DNA form, the CDR3 reads TGTGCCATCAGTGAAGCGGACAGGGCTTTCTCT. This gives the protein CAISEADRAFS.

Only a few counts were recorded for this clonotype. The chain employs TRBV6-5 and TRBJ2-2, with 13 positions matching TRBD2. V dropped 5 bases and J dropped 3; count of bases not matched to a gene: 3. CDR3 size: 16 residues. Germline V lookup: CDR1 MNHEY, CDR2 SVGAGI. CDR3 nucleotide sequence: TGTGCCAGCAGTACTAGCGGGAGGGACGACACCGGGGAGCTGTTTTTT. The encoded protein is CASSTSGRDDTGELFF.

The DNA of the CDR3 is TGCAGCGGCGCGGGACAGGACTATGGCTACACCTTC. It yields the protein CSGAGQDYGYTF. The rearrangement joins TRBV29-1 to TRBJ1-2; 8 nucleotides line up with TRBD1. The CDR3 loop spans 12 amino acids. Germline lookup yields CDR1 SQVTM and CDR2 ANQGSEA. With V trimmed by 7 bases and J by 3 bases, 4 bases remained unmatched.

Notes on this clonotype: An end of the junction does not agree with germline; a read error may underlie this. This CDR3 is CASSQERGAGRETQYF. The CDR3 bases are TGCGCCAGCAGCCAAGAGAGGGGGGCCGGGCGAGAGACCCAGTACTTC. The gene calls are TRBV7-3 and TRBJ2-5; D is possibly TRBD1 or TRBD2 (6 bases each). The CDR3 has 16 residues. The germline CDR1 and CDR2 sequences are SGHTA and FQGTGA.

This clonotype was seen a single time. This chain links TRBV7-2 with TRBJ1-2; weak D call: TRBD1 (5 bases). The germline CDR1 and CDR2 sequences are SGHTA and FQGNSA. The V end was cut by 5 bases, the J end by 6 bases, with 19 bases between. The CDR3 has 15 residues. Written as DNA, the CDR3 is TGTGCCAGCAGCCGACTAGGTGAGGGACCTGATGGCTACACCTTC. This encodes CASSRLGEGPDGYTF.

This chain joins TRBV20-1 and TRBJ2-5; D might be TRBD2 (6 bases). Trimming pared 6 bases from V and 4 bases from J, leaving 15 bases between. The CDR3 is made up of 13 amino acids. Germline V gene sequence: CDR1 DFQATT, CDR2 SNEGSKA (reference sequence). The DNA for the CDR3 is TGCAGTGCAAGAACGGGGGTAGTAGAGACCCAGTACTTC. Translating gives CSARTGVVETQYF.

V is TRBV6-5 and J is TRBJ1-2, with 10 bases lining up with TRBD1. Germline trimming cut 4 bases from V and 2 bases from J; bases unmatched to any gene: 4. Germline-derived CDR1 and CDR2 are MNHEY and SVGAGI. The CDR3 consists of 15 residues. CDR3 nucleotide sequence: TGTGCCAGCAGTTTCGACAGGGGGCTAAACTATGGCTACACCTTC. It is translated as CASSFDRGLNYGYTF.

This clonotype was found many times. V and J are TRBV7-2 and TRBJ1-2; 10 bases match TRBD1. CDR3 length: 14 amino acids. The V segment lost 5 bases and the J segment 8 bases; nucleotides outside the gene matches: 8. The germline V gene has CDR1 SGHTA and CDR2 FQGNSA. CDR3 amino acids: CASSVTGGVGGYTF. DNA for the CDR3: TGTGCCAGCAGCGTGACAGGGGGCGTAGGCGGCTACACCTTC.

This clonotype was observed once. V usage is TRBV27 and J usage is TRBJ1-6, with unresolved D. Trimming cost V 0 bases and J 7 bases, with 10 bases left between them. Germline CDR1 and CDR2: MNHEY and SMNVEV (reference sequence). This CDR3 is built from 15 residues. CDR3 region: CASSLSGTGNSPLHF. CDR3 DNA sequence: TGTGCCAGCAGTTTATCTGGAACGGGGAATTCACCCCTCCACTTT.

The V call is TRBV2, the J call TRBJ2-2; D is possibly TRBD1 or TRBD2 (5 bases each). Trimming stripped 1 base from V and 4 bases from J, with 10 bases between. CDR1 is SNHLY and CDR2 is FYNNEI in the germline V gene. This CDR3 contains 15 residues. In nucleotides, the CDR3 is TGTGCCAGCAGTGAAGGAGGGGCGGCCACCGGGGAGCTGTTTTTT. Encoded protein: CASSEGGAATGELFF.

This clonotype was detected many times. The chain carries TRBV2 and TRBJ2-7; no clear D gene. Matching the DNA end better, TRBJ2-1 makes the J call doubtful. This CDR3 contains 11 residues. CDR1 SNHLY and CDR2 FYNNEI come from the germline V gene. CDR3 DNA sequence: TGTGCCAGCAGTGTTGAGAATGAGCAGTTCTTC. Translation gives CASSVENEQFF.

The V gene is TRBV10-3, the J gene TRBJ1-2; D is unresolved. The CDR3 contains 12 residues. Germline values: CDR1 ENHRY, CDR2 SYGVKD. With 3 bases removed from V and 12 bases from J, the gap between germline ends came to 14 bases. The DNA of the CDR3 is TGTGCCATCAGTGAACAGAACTCTGGAAACACCTTC. Protein sequence: CAISEQNSGNTF.

This clonotype was observed many times. The rearrangement joins TRBV7-9 to TRBJ1-2; D is unresolved. The V gene lost 5 bases and the J gene lost 4 bases, with 11 bases spanning the gap. The germline gives CDR1 SEHNR, CDR2 FQNEAQ (reference sequence). The CDR3 covers 13 residues. The CDR3 is CASSVDGLYGYTF. The DNA for the CDR3 is TGTGCCAGCAGCGTGGACGGCCTCTATGGCTACACCTTC.

The sample holds many counts of this clonotype. The chain combines TRBV5-6 with TRBJ1-5; D uncertain. Trimming removed 4 bases at V and 3 bases at J, with 5 bases between. Germline V gives CDR1 SGHDT, CDR2 YYEEEE. The CDR3 contains 12 residues. The CDR3 spells CASSTDNQPQHF. In nucleotides, the CDR3 is TGTGCCAGCAGCACCGACAATCAGCCCCAGCATTTT.

This clonotype was detected ten times or more. The genes are TRBV15 and TRBJ1-5, with D possibly matching TRBD1 (6 bases). This CDR3 comprises 16 residues. V was trimmed by 5 bases and J by 0 bases, leaving 14 bases between them. CDR1 and CDR2 from the germline V gene are LNHNV and YYDKDF (reference sequence). The CDR3 sequence is CATSRWTDFSNQPQHF. Written as DNA, the CDR3 is TGTGCCACCAGCCGTTGGACAGACTTTAGCAATCAGCCCCAGCATTTT.